The rows below give T cell receptor beta chains drawn from one sample of a study of tumor-infiltrating lymphocytes in primary liver carcinoma. TCRdb recomputed calls from the multiplex PCR reads with MiXCR, one row per CDR3 protein. The sample consists of tens of thousands of distinct CDR3 sequences, about 79% of them appearing once. Material for sequencing was liver tumor tissue from sampling region 1. These receptors all come from a woman aged 25-40 years with primary liver carcinoma and hepatitis B virus infection. Each CDR3 is given with its conserved first and last residue. D genes are given only for firm matches. Only some rows state a clone size, as once, few, many or a class for expanded clones.

D gene,clone size,J gene,V gene,CDR3 DNA,CDR3 protein
-,-,TRBJ2-7,TRBV6-1,TGTGCCAGCAGTGAAGCTTTCGAGGGGTACGAGCAGTACTTC,CASSEAFEGYEQYF
-,-,TRBJ2-1,TRBV11-3,TGTACCAGCAGTTCGACGGGGCACGGCTTCTTGGATGAGCAGTTCTTC,CTSSSTGHGFLDEQFF
-,-,TRBJ2-2,TRBV11-1,TGTGCCGGCAGCTTAGTGGGAGGTACGAACACCGGGGAGCTTTTTTTT,CAGSLVGGTNTGELFF
-,-,TRBJ2-1,TRBV10-3,TGTGTCATCAGTGAGACCATGGCGGCTAGTGCCTATAATGAGCAGTTCTTC,CVISETMAASAYNEQFF
-,-,TRBJ2-1,TRBV11-2,TGTGCCAGCAGCTTAATGAGGACCTCCTACAATGAGCAGTTCTTC,CASSLMRTSYNEQFF
-,-,TRBJ2-7,TRBV11-2,TGTGCGAGCACTATCACAGGAGGGGGCTCTTGGGCCTACGAGCAGTACTTC,CASTITGGGSWAYEQYF
TRBD2,-,TRBJ2-1,TRBV11-3,TGTGCCAGGAACCGACTAACGGGGGGGGGGTATGAGCAGCTCTTC,CARNRLTGGGYEQLF
-,-,TRBJ2-5,TRBV12-3/TRBV12-4,TGTGCCAGCAGTTTGTGGCGAGAGACCCAGTACTTC,CASSLWRETQYF
TRBD2,once,TRBJ2-3,TRBV5-4,TGTGCCGGCAGTAACCCGGCGGCTAGCGGGAGTTGGACGGATACGCAGTATTTT,CAGSNPAASGSWTDTQYF
-,-,TRBJ2-1,TRBV2,TGTGCCAGTGGATGGAATGATCAGTTCTTC,CASGWNDQFF
TRBD2,many,TRBJ2-1,TRBV19,TGTGCCAGTAGCTCGGGACTAGCGGGGGGAAACAATGAGCAGTTCTTC,CASSSGLAGGNNEQFF
-,-,TRBJ2-3,TRBV11-3,TGTGCAAGCAACTTTGAGACGCCGATGGCGCCGCAGTATTTT,CASNFETPMAPQYF
-,-,TRBJ2-3,TRBV5-4,TGTGACAGCATAAGCGGAGGAGATACGCAGTATTTT,CDSISGGDTQYF
TRBD2,-,TRBJ2-4,TRBV28,TGTGTCAGCAGTTTATCGGCGGGAGGCAAATACATTCAGTACTTC,CVSSLSAGGKYIQYF
-,-,TRBJ2-5,TRBV4-3,TGCACCAGCAACCAAGATCTAAACCAATGGGAGACCCAGTATTTC,CTSNQDLNQWETQYF
-,-,TRBJ2-3,TRBV11-2,TGTGCCAGCACCCGGGCGCGGCAGGGAAGGGGAGATACGCAGTATTTT,CASTRARQGRGDTQYF
-,many,TRBJ2-1,TRBV27,TGTGCCAGCAGTGACTACAATGAGCAGTTCTTC,CASSDYNEQFF